This section outlines one T cell receptor (beta chain) sequence together with its context. This may come from a read error, since a much larger clone is one base off. The final CDR3 position lacks the conserved phenylalanine or tryptophan, pointing to a likely read error. Every sequencing run produced over 200 million TCR-beta sequences, and the sequences from any one run covered 15-18 subjects. MiXCR, run by TCRdb on the 5' RACE reads, gives a single entry per CDR3 protein. The table shows 15,000 to 20,000 distinct CDR3 sequences, with approximately 26% occurring only once. The unsorted libraries had their origin in 2 million PBMCs stored at -80 C. The germline V gene has CDR1 MNHEY and CDR2 SVGEGT. J was trimmed by 7 bases and V by 5 bases; bases with no gene match: 2. The CDR3 length is 12 residues. The data originate from a study of neurological immune-mediated disorders.

The clonotype comes from a man aged 50 or older with HTLV-1-associated myelopathy (HAM/TSP). The rearrangement uses TRBV6-2 or TRBV6-3 and TRBJ2-1; 7 bases align to TRBD1. The source material was PBMCs. CDR3 residues: CASSKTGNEQFI. CDR3 in DNA: TGTGCCAGCAGTAAGACAGGGAATGAGCAGTTCATC.